The 18 T cell receptor beta chains listed next were all sequenced from one sample in a study of blood T cell repertoires in COVID-19. Assay used: immunoSEQ multiplex PCR; TCRdb lists only in-frame clones, some missing. Among over 200,000 clones, 84% were seen once, and the ten largest hold 7.8%. The sequencing input was peripheral blood. These receptors came from a woman at least 80 years old with COVID-19, enrolled during active disease.

The chain joins TRBV5-5 to TRBJ1-4, with 8 bases aligning to TRBD1. The V segment lost 3 bases and the J segment 5 bases; nucleotides outside the gene matches: 6. Germline V gene sequence: CDR1 SGHKS, CDR2 YYEKEE (reference sequence). This CDR3 is 15 amino acids long. The CDR3 DNA sequence: TGTGCCAGCAGCTACACAGGGGGGGAAAATGAAAAACTGTTTTTT. Protein product: CASSYTGGENEKLFF.

The V gene is TRBV3-1 (or the pseudogene TRBV3-2), the J gene TRBJ2-3; TRBD2 matches 10 bases. The CDR3 spans 16 residues. V shed 0 bases and J 2 bases; nucleotides not matched to a gene: 2. The germline CDR1 and CDR2 sequences are LGHDT and YNNKEL (reference sequence). The CDR3 DNA is TGTGCCAGCAGCCAAGAGAGCGGGGGGGTCACAGATACGCAGTATTTT. It encodes CASSQESGGVTDTQYF.

The rearrangement uses TRBV23-1 and TRBJ1-1; possible D gene TRBD1, 5 bases. TRBV23-1 qualifies as an ORF whose function is uncertain. With 10 bases removed from V and 6 bases from J, the gap between germline ends came to 33 bases. This CDR3 is built from 18 residues. DNA for the CDR3: TGCGCCACCTTGGGGCCTAACCGAACCCAGGGTTGCCAACCTGAAGCTTTCTTT. Translated: CATLGPNRTQGCQPEAFF.

V and J are TRBV15 and TRBJ1-2, with 9 bases aligning to TRBD1. The V gene's germline CDR1 is LNHNV and CDR2 YYDKDF (reference sequence). Germline trimming cut 0 bases from V and 4 bases from J; bases unmatched to any gene: 3. The CDR3 spans 15 residues. CDR3 DNA: TGTGCCACCAGCAGAGATCGGGGACAGGGCTATGGCTACACCTTC. Translated, it gives CATSRDRGQGYGYTF.

This clone was seen once. V gene TRBV6-2 or TRBV6-3 combines with J gene TRBJ1-1; 7 bases align to TRBD1. The CDR3 extends over 18 amino acids. Germline CDR1 and CDR2: MNHEY and SVGEGT. The junction had 16 bases not matched to a gene; V was cut back by 6 bases and J by 0 bases. CDR3 region: CASSPERDRKRLNTEAFF. CDR3 DNA: TGTGCCAGCAGCCCCGAACGGGACAGAAAAAGATTGAACACTGAAGCTTTCTTT.

The chain combines TRBV30 with TRBJ1-1; D is possibly TRBD1 (6 bases). Germline loops: CDR1 GTSNPN, CDR2 SVGIG (reference sequence). Trimming removed 5 bases from V and 3 bases from J, with 22 bases in between. The length of the CDR3 is 16 residues. The CDR3 here is CAWLGAGRDKDTEAFF. CDR3 coding DNA: TGTGCCTGGTTGGGGGCTGGGCGCGATAAGGACACTGAAGCTTTCTTT. Drawing the rest from reference TRBV30 and TRBJ1-1, the complete variable domain is SQTIHQWPATLVQPVGSPLSLECTVEGTSNPNLYWYRQAAGRGLQLLFYSVGIGQISSEVPQNLSASRPQDRQFILSSKKLLLSDSGFYLCAWLGAGRDKDTEAFFGQGTRLTVV.

The genes are TRBV7-9 and TRBJ1-1, with D tentatively TRBD1 (5 bases). The V and J ends lost 1 base and 0 bases respectively, with 6 bases between them. CDR1 and CDR2 from the germline V gene are SEHNR and FQNEAQ (reference sequence). The CDR3 sequence is 14 residues long. As DNA, the CDR3 is TGTGCCAGCAGCTTAGGGGGCATGAACACTGAAGCTTTCTTT. It yields the protein CASSLGGMNTEAFF. Combining the CDR3 with reference TRBV7-9 and TRBJ1-1 gives the whole variable domain DTGVSQNPRHKITKRGQNVTFRCDPISEHNRLYWYRQTLGQGPEFLTYFQNEAQLEKSRLLSDRFSAERPKGSFSTLEIQRTEQGDSAMYLCASSLGGMNTEAFFGQGTRLTVV.

This clone was recorded once. The gene calls are TRBV3-1 (or the pseudogene TRBV3-2) and TRBJ1-2, with 7 bases identical to TRBD1. Germline trimming cut 0 bases from V and 5 bases from J; bases unmatched to any gene: 0. The CDR3 has 13 amino acids. Germline values: CDR1 LGHDT, CDR2 YNNKEL (reference sequence). The CDR3 coding sequence is TGTGCCAGCAGCCAAGAGACAGGGTATGGCTACACCTTC. Protein product: CASSQETGYGYTF.

The CDR3 DNA follows: TGTGCCATCAGGGACAGTGTGGGAGAGCAGTACTTC. It translates to CAIRDSVGEQYF. This chain connects TRBV10-3 to TRBJ2-7; D might be TRBD1 (6 bases). The V end lost 6 bases, the J end lost 7 bases, and 13 bases lay between the germline ends. The germline CDR1 and CDR2 sequences are ENHRY and SYGVKD. The CDR3 totals 12 residues.

This clone was counted a single time. CDR3 in DNA: TGTGCCAGCAGCGGGTCTAGCGGGGGGCACGAGACCCAGTACTTC. As protein: CASSGSSGGHETQYF. The chain joins TRBV9 to TRBJ2-5, with 11 nucleotides matching TRBD2. Germline trimming cut 3 bases from V and 5 bases from J; bases unmatched to any gene: 6. The CDR3 runs 15 residues. The V gene's germline CDR1 is SGDLS and CDR2 YYNGEE.

This clone appeared a few times. This chain connects TRBV27 to TRBJ1-4; 8 bases map to TRBD1. V lost 5 bases to trimming and J lost 6 bases; unmatched junction nucleotides: 5. Germline assignment: CDR1 MNHEY and CDR2 SMNVEV (reference sequence). This CDR3 has 14 residues. The CDR3 sequence: CASSSGQGYEKLFF. CDR3 DNA: TGTGCCAGCAGTAGTGGACAGGGCTATGAAAAACTGTTTTTT.

This clone was detected only once. V usage is TRBV6-5 and J usage is TRBJ1-4, with D possibly matching TRBD1 (6 bases). The CDR3 spans 13 residues. V was shortened by 9 bases and J by 6 bases, with 14 bases between the two germline ends. Germline CDR1 and CDR2: MNHEY and SVGAGI. This CDR3 is CASKRGGDEKLFF. The CDR3 bases are TGTGCCAGTAAAAGGGGGGGGGATGAAAAACTGTTTTTT.

This clone has only one observation. The chain recombines TRBV6-1 with TRBJ2-1, with D possibly being TRBD2 (6 bases). The germline gives CDR1 MNHNS, CDR2 SASEGT. CDR3 size: 15 residues. Trimming removed 3 bases from V and 8 bases from J, with 17 bases in between. The CDR3 region has the DNA TGTGCCAGCAGTGACAGAACTAGCAGGTGGGATGAGCAGTTCTTC. Translated: CASSDRTSRWDEQFF.

The chain has TRBV12-3 or TRBV12-4 and TRBJ1-3; D is unresolved. This CDR3 is built from 13 residues. Between the trimmed V and J ends, which lost 1 base and 5 bases, there was a span of 6 bases. DNA of the CDR3: TGTGCCAGCAGTTTAGGAGTCCGAAACACCATATATTTT. As protein: CASSLGVRNTIYF.

The rearrangement joins TRBV5-1 to TRBJ1-1, with D tentatively TRBD1 (6 bases). This CDR3 is 14 amino acids long. V was shortened by 4 bases and J by 6 bases, with 16 bases between the two germline ends. Germline values: CDR1 SGHRS, CDR2 YFSETQ. This CDR3 reads CASSRGAGAPEAFF. The CDR3, as DNA: TGCGCCAGCAGCCGGGGGGCGGGGGCCCCTGAAGCTTTCTTT.

The chain joins TRBV2 to TRBJ2-3, with 9 bases lining up with TRBD1. CDR3 length: 13 amino acids. The germline V gene has CDR1 SNHLY and CDR2 FYNNEI. The V segment lost 7 bases and the J segment 4 bases; nucleotides outside the gene matches: 3. CDR3 nucleotide sequence: TGTGCCAGCAATGGACAGGGGTCAGATACGCAGTATTTT. It yields the protein CASNGQGSDTQYF.

This chain uses TRBV7-3 with TRBJ2-3; D is perhaps TRBD1 (5 bases). The CDR3 covers 12 residues. Germline V gene lookup returns CDR1 SGHTA and CDR2 FQGTGA. The V gene lost 5 bases and the J gene lost 10 bases, with 13 bases spanning the gap. For the CDR3, the DNA is TGTGCCAGCAGCCAAGGGGCGGATGCGCAGTATTTT. The encoded protein is CASSQGADAQYF.

The gene calls are TRBV10-3 and TRBJ2-1, with 9 bases identical to TRBD1. With V trimmed by 8 bases and J by 0 bases, 11 bases remained unmatched. Germline loops: CDR1 ENHRY, CDR2 SYGVKD. CDR3 length equals 17 residues. The CDR3 reads CAIGGVGTGSSYNEQFF. In DNA form, the CDR3 reads TGTGCCATCGGTGGAGTCGGGACAGGGAGCTCCTACAATGAGCAGTTCTTC.